This record covers a single TCR beta chain. The antigen is not known. Here the gene names and germline are mouse. The CDR3 end is not reached by the read, which stops 1 residue before it; the germline J gene fills it in. Sequenced by immunoSEQ multiplex PCR; TCRdb stores in-frame clones only, minus some. The sample lists approximately 5,000 clones; around 31% were seen once. The data were obtained in a study of tissue T cells after allogeneic stem cell transplantation. Trimming removed 7 bases from V and 2 bases from J; junction bases left unmatched: 6. CDR1 NSHNY and CDR2 SYGAGN come from the germline V gene. This CDR3 comprises 14 residues. Study observations and caveats: This small cohort was clinically heterogeneous, and sampling depth was a limitation.

Described time point: mouse harvest day 14 after allogeneic transplant. Mouse grafts combined 10^7 T-cell-depleted bone marrow cells with 10^6 splenic CD5+ T cells. This chain connects TRBV13-1 to TRBJ2-1, with TRBD1 matching over 7 bases. The sample consisted of skin. This clonotype was sampled from a female BALB/c mouse given C57BL/6 T cells with graft-versus-host disease after an allogeneic hematopoietic cell transplant. The CDR3 DNA, read in part, is TGTGCCAGCGACCGGACAGGTGACTATGCTGAGCAGTTC. Protein product: CASDRTGDYAEQF. The full-length CDR3 reads as CASDRTGDYAEQFF.